The present entry profiles one TCR beta chain with its context. Its recognized antigen is unknown. Base qualities are missing; no much larger clone stands one base away. This record comes from a study of CD8+ T cells in alopecia areata (dated by TCRdb to about 2018). Regarding the complete study: To study T cell clonal expansion in alopecia areata, the researchers applied high-throughput TCRbeta sequencing to both the C3H/HeJ mouse model and human patients. RNA was obtained with the PAXgene miRNA kit for fixed scalp, the miRNeasy kit for PBMCs, and the RNeasy kit for mouse skin. immunoSEQ multiplex PCR using 35 Vbeta forward primers and 13 Jbeta reverse primers was used to amplify TCRbeta CDR3 regions. Scalp clonality was compared across normal scalp (n=4), patchy alopecia areata scalp (n=8), and alopecia totalis/universalis scalp (n=8). In humans, TCRbeta sequencing was performed on scalp tissue and on sorted CD4+ and CD8+ peripheral blood T cells from healthy controls and from patients with patchy or totalis/universalis alopecia areata.

Findings and caveats that apply to the study as a whole: Unlike mouse skin, where gammadelta T cells dominate, normal human skin contains resident alphabeta T cells that get sequenced too, which complicates analysis of the scalp TCR repertoire. Compared with mice, TCR sequences shared between patients were less clear, possibly partly because of HLA diversity across the patient population. Lesional scalp, especially in alopecia totalis/universalis, showed higher clonality and more expanded CD8+ clones than normal scalp, suggesting antigenic drive.

PBMCs were isolated by density centrifugation and stained for CD3, CD4 and CD8, and CD4+ and CD8+ T cells were sorted on a FACSAria. Unaffected controls provided scalp biopsies and blood samples. The library was produced with the immunoSEQ multiplex PCR assay. RNA was extracted from all samples and reverse transcribed into cDNA as template for TCR sequencing. SuperScript III was used for first-strand cDNA synthesis, primed with a 2:1 mix of oligo-dT and random hexamers. A synthetic immune receptor repertoire was used to assess amplification bias, and residual bias was removed computationally. The authors' pipeline ran thus. After raw reads were preprocessed to remove errors, the CDR3 was defined following IMGT conventions as running from the conserved cysteine to phenylalanine. Clonality was computed as 1 minus the Shannon entropy, with the entropy normalized by log2 of the number of productive unique TCRs. CD4 or CD8 identity of scalp clones was inferred by cross-referencing scalp TCRbeta sequences with sorted blood CD4 and CD8 repertoires. Imported from immuneACCESS, the table was reduced by TCRdb to in-frame sequences with V and J called. These copies leave out some clones; in studies compared against another copy, an unresolved V gene accounts for under half, and the cause of the remainder is not known. Clonal size and the V and J genes are those of that table, whereas D and trimming came from the DNA. This sample gives around 100,000 clones in total; roughly half of them show up just once. The top ten clonotypes cover about 9% of the sample.

Source material: CD4+ T cells sorted from blood. This clonotype was obtained from a human donor in good health.

The DNA is as follows: TGTGCCAGCAGTCCTAGAACAGGTTTCCACACTGAAGCTTTCTTT. This is translated as CASSPRTGFHTEAFF. In this chain, TRBV28 is recombined with TRBJ1-1; a weak D assignment points to TRBD1 (5 bases agree). According to the germline V gene, CDR1 reads MDHEN and CDR2 reads SYDVKM. Relative to germline, V is 5 bases shorter and J is 3 bases shorter, with 16 bases between their ends. The CDR3 measures 15 amino acids from cysteine to phenylalanine. Here the CDR3 DNA is all that survives: 45 bases in frame from base 1.